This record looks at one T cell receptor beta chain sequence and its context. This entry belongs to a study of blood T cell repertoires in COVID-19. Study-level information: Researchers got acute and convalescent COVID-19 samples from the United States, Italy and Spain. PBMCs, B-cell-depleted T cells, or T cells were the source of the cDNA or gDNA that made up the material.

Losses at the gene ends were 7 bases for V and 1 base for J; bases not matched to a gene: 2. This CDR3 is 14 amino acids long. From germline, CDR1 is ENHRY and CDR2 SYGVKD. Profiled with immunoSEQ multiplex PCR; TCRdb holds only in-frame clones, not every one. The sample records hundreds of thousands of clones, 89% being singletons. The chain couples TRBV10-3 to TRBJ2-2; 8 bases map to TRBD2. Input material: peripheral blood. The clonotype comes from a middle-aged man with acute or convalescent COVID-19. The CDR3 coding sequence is TGTGCCATCAAACGGGAGGGGAACACCGGGGAGCTGTTTTTT. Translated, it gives CAIKREGNTGELFF.